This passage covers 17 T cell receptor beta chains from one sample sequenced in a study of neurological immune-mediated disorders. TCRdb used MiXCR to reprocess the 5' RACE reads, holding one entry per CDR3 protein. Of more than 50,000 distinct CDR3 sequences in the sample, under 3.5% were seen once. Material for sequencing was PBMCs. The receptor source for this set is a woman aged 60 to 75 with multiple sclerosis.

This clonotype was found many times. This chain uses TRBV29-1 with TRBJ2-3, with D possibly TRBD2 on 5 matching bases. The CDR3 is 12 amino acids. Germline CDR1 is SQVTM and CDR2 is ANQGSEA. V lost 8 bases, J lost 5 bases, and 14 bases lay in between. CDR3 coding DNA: TGCAGCCCTAGGCTAGCAGGAGATACGCAGTATTTT. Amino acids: CSPRLAGDTQYF.

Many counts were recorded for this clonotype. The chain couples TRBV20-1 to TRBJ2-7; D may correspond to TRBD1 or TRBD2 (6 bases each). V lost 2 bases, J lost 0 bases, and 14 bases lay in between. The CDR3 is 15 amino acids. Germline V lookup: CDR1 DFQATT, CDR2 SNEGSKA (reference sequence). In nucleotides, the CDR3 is TGCAGTGCTAGATCGGCGAGGGGGGCCTCCTACGAGCAGTACTTC. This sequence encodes CSARSARGASYEQYF.

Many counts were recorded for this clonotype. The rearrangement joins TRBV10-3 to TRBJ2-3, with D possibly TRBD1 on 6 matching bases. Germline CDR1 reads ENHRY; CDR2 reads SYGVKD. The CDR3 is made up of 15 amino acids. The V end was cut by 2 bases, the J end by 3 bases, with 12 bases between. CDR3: CAISEGEQGTDTQYF. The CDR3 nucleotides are TGTGCCATCAGTGAGGGCGAACAGGGAACAGATACGCAGTATTTT.

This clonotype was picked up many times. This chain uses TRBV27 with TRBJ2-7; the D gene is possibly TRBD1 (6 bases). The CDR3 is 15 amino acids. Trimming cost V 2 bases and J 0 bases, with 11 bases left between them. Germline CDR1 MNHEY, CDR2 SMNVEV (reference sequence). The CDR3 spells CASSLAPDSSYEQYF. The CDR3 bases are TGTGCCAGCAGTTTAGCCCCGGACAGCTCCTACGAGCAGTACTTC.

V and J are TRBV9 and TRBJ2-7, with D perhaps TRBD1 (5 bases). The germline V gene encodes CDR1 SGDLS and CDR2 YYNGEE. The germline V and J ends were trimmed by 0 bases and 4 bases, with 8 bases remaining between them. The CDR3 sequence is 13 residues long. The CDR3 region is CASSVGTTYEQYF. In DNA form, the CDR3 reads TGTGCCAGCAGCGTAGGGACAACTTACGAGCAGTACTTC.

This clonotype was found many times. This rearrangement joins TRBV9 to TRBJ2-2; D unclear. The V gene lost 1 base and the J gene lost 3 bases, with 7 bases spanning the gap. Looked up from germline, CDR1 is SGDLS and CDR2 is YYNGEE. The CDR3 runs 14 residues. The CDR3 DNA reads TGTGCCAGCAGCGTACAAATTTACACCGGGGAGCTGTTTTTT. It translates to CASSVQIYTGELFF.

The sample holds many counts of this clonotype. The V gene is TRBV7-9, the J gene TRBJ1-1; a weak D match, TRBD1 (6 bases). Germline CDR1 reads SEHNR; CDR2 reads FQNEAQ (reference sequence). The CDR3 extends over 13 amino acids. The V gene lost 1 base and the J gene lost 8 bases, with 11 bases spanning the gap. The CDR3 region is CASSLVWDKEAFF. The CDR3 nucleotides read TGTGCCAGCAGCTTAGTTTGGGACAAAGAAGCTTTCTTT.

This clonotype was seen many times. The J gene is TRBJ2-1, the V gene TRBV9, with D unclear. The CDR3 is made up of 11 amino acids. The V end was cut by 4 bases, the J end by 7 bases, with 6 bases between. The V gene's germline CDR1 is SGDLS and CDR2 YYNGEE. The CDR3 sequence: CASSSLNEQFF. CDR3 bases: TGTGCCAGCAGCTCCTTGAATGAGCAGTTCTTC.

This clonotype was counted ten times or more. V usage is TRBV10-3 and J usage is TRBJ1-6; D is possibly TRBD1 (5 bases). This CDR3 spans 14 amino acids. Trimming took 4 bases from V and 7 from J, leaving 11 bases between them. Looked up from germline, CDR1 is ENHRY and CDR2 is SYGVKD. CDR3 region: CAISVDRKNSPLHF. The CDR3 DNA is TGTGCCATCAGTGTTGACAGAAAGAATTCACCCCTCCACTTT.

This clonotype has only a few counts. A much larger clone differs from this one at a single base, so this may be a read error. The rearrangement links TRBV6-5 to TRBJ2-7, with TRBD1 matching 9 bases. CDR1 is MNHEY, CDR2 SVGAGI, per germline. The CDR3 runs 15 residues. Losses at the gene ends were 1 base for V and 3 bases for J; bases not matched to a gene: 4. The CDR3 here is CASSYYGTGSYEQYF. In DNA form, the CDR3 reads TGTGCCAGCAGTTACTACGGGACAGGGAGCTACGAGCAGTACTTC.

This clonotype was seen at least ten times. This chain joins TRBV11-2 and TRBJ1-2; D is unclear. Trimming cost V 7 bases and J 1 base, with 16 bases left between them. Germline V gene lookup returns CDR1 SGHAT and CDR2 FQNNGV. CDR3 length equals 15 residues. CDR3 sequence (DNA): TGTGCCAGCACTAGAAGAGAGGGATTTAACTATGGCTACACCTTC. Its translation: CASTRREGFNYGYTF.

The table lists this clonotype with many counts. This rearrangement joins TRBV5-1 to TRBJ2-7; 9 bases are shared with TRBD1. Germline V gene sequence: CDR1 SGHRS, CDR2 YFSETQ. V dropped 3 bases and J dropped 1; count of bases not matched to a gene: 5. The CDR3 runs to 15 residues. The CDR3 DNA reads TGCGCCAGCAGCTCCGGGACAGGGATTTCCTACGAGCAGTACTTC. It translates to CASSSGTGISYEQYF.

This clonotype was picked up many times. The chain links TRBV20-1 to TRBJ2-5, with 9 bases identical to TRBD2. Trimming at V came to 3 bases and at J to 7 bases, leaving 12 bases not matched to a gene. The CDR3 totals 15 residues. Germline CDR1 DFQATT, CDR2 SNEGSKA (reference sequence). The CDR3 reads CSASPAASGTWTQYF. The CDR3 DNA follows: TGCAGTGCTAGCCCCGCTGCTAGCGGGACGTGGACCCAGTACTTC.

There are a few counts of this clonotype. This chain's CDR3 is CASSQGGGAYEQYF. The CDR3 DNA follows: TGTGCCAGCAGCCAAGGCGGGGGGGCCTACGAGCAGTACTTC. The V gene is TRBV3-1, the J gene TRBJ2-7; 9 bases align to TRBD2. V trimming: 1 base; J trimming: 2 bases; junction bases outside the gene matches: 0. CDR3 length: 14 amino acids. Germline V gene lookup returns CDR1 LGHDT and CDR2 YNNKEL (reference sequence).

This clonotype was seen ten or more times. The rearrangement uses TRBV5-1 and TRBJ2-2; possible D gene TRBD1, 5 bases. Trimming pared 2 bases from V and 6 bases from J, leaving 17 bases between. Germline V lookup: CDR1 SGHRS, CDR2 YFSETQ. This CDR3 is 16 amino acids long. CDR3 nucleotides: TGCGCCAGCAGCTTTTCTCAGGGTGGCTTTGCCGGGGAGCTGTTTTTT. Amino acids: CASSFSQGGFAGELFF.

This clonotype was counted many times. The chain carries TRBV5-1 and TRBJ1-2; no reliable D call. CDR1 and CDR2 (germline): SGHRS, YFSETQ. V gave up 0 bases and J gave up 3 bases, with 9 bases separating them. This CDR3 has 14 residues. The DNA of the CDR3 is TGCGCCAGCAGCTTGGATCCGGGAGACTATGGCTACACCTTC. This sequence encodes CASSLDPGDYGYTF.

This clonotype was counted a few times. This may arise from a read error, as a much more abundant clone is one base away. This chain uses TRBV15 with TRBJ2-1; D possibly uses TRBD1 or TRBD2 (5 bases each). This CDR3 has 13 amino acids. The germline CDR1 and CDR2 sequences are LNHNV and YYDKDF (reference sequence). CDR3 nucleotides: TGTGCCAACAGCAGAGTGAGGGGCAATGAGCAGTTCTTC. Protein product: CANSRVRGNEQFF.